This T cell receptor (beta chain) was captured in a study of cytomegalovirus exposure and HLA in healthy donors. Study observations and caveats: The analysis excluded some indistinguishable V segments, including TRBV6-2 and TRBV6-3. The study had only CMV serostatus as immune exposure information.

The CDR3 extends over 13 amino acids. Germline CDR1 reads SNHLY; CDR2 reads FYNNEI. Trimming cost V 7 bases and J 0 bases; bases outside gene matches: 2. Both 60 Vbeta primers and 13 Jbeta primers went into the PCR. Clones were sequenced by immunoSEQ multiplex PCR, and TCRdb holds only the in-frame ones, with some missing. This table has approximately 200,000 clones, over 70% appearing once. This clone was found many times. No antigen is known for it. Sequenced: PBMCs. This chain links TRBV2 with TRBJ1-1, with 7 bases identical to TRBD1. This clonotype was sampled from a woman aged 18-29 years in good health and CMV-seronegative. CDR3: CASTGQVNTEAFF. CDR3 nucleotide sequence: TGTGCCAGCACTGGACAGGTGAACACTGAAGCTTTCTTT.